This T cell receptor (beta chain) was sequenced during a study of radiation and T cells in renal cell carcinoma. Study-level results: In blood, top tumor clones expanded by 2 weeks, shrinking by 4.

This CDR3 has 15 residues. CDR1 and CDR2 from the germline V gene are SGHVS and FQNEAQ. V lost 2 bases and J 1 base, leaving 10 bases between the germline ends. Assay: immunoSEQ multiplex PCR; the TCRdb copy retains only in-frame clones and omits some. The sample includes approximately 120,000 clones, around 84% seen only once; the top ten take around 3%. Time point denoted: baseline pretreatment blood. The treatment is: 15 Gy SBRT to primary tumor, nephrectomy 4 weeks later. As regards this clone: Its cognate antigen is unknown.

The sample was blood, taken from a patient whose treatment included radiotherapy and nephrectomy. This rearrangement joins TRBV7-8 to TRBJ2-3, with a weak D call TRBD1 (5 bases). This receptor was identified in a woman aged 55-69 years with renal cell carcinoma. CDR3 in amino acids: CASSLQGTGTDTQYF. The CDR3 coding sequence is TGTGCCAGCAGCTTACAGGGAACGGGCACAGATACGCAGTATTTT.